This TCR beta chain came from a study of T cell repertoires and HLA-DP antigens. In the study overall: Versus self, one alloantigen differed at one groove amino acid, the other at ten to eleven. General observations from the study: Total CD4+ responders were stimulated by HeLa antigen-presenting cells.

Germline V gene lookup returns CDR1 MGHRA and CDR2 YSYEKL. The ends were cut back, 5 bases at V and 1 base at J, with 11 bases in the middle. The CDR3 runs 14 residues. Untouched CD4+ T cells were bead-isolated at about 97.7% purity. With regard to this clone: What it binds is unknown.

The primer mix covered 54 TRBV segments and 13 TRBJ segments. Produced via immunoSEQ multiplex PCR; TCRdb's table is partial and in-frame only. This sample yields 65,000 to 90,000 clones, of which about four fifths are seen a single time; about 1.4% belongs to the top ten. The clonotype was recovered from a man aged 55 to 70 in good health and CMV-seronegative. The chain uses TRBV4-1 and TRBJ1-1; D gene uncertain. The sequenced sample consisted of CD4+ T cells from PBMCs. CDR3 region: CASSSRERNTEAFF. Here the CDR3 DNA reads TGCGCCAGCAGCTCAAGGGAGAGGAACACTGAAGCTTTCTTT.